This T cell receptor beta chain came from a study of monozygotic twins with inflammatory bowel disease. Study-level results: Healthy co-twins showed greater TCRbeta diversity (inverse Simpson) than IBD patients. The analysis failed to separate different T cell subtypes.

Donors each contributed one blood sample measuring 2 to 2.5 ml. A remark on this clonotype: Its antigen remains unidentified.

This CDR3 comprises 15 residues. Germline V gene data show CDR1 as SQVTM and CDR2 as ANQGSEA. The UMIs carried a 6-nucleotide sample barcode, and they were added by template switching. TCRdb reprocessed the 5' RACE reads, with one entry per CDR3 protein and no DNA. The repertoire table contains about 210,000 distinct CDR3 sequences. The sequencing sample was made of blood. This sequence was found in a human donor with ulcerative colitis or Crohn's disease, or a healthy co-twin of an affected twin (not recorded which). The chain links TRBV29-1 to TRBJ1-1. CDR3 residues: CSVEVWRTGNTEAFF. The full variable domain, with the rest looked up from reference TRBV29-1 and TRBJ1-1, is SAVISQKPSRDICQRGTSLTIQCQVDSQVTMMFWYRQQPGQSLTLIATANQGSEATYESGFVIDKFPISRPNLTFSTLTVSNMSPEDSSIYLCSVEVWRTGNTEAFFGQGTRLTVV.